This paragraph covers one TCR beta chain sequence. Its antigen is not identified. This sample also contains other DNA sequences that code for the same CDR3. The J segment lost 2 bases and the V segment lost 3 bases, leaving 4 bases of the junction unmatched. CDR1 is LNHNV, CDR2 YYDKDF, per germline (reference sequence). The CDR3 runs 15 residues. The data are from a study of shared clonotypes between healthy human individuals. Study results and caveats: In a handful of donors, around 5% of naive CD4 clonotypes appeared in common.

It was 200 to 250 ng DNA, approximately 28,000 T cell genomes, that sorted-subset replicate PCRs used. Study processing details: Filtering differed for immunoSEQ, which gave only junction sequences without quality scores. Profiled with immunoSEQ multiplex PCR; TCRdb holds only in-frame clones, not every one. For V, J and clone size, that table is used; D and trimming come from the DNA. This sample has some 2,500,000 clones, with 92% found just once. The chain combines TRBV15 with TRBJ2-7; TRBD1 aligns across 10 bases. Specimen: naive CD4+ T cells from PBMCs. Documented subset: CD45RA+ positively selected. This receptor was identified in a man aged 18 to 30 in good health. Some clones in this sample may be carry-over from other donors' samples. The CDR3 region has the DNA TGTGCCACCAGCAGGGCCGGGACAGGGGCCTACGAGCAGTACTTC. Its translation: CATSRAGTGAYEQYF.